This TCR beta chain was captured by sequencing in a study of identical twins. Trimming took 5 bases from V and 2 from J; bases not matched to a gene: 11. The CDR3 is 18 residues long. Per germline, CDR1 SGHAT and CDR2 FQDESV (reference sequence). TCRdb passed the 5' RACE reads through MiXCR, listing each CDR3 protein once. The sample contains 270,000 or so distinct CDR3 sequences, around 8.3% of which appear only once. This clonotype was seen at least ten times. These records were also assigned to another study, of yellow fever vaccine responses in identical twins.

The chain recombines TRBV11-1 with TRBJ2-5, with 13 positions matching TRBD2. The sample was CD8+ T cells sorted from blood. The sequence was collected from a woman aged 18 to 35 in good health. CDR3 sequence reads: CASSLPLAGGLIQETQYF. CDR3 bases: TGTGCCAGCAGCCTACCACTAGCGGGAGGGCTTATACAAGAGACCCAGTACTTC.